Listed below are T cell receptor beta chains from one sample, sequenced in a study of blood T cell repertoires in COVID-19. Measured with immunoSEQ multiplex PCR; TCRdb has only the in-frame clones, and not every one. Here the sample spans around 250,000 clones, over 75% being singletons. The sequencing sample was made of peripheral blood. These receptors came from a man between 50 and 59 years old with active or convalescent COVID-19. The CDR3 runs from the conserved cysteine through the conserved F or W. D genes are given only for firm matches. Size is omitted from some rows. Given values are once, few, many or a class for expanded clones.

D	V	length	J	size	DNA	CDR3
TRBD1	TRBV27	18	TRBJ1-5	.	TGTGCCAGCAGTTCCCTACCTTATCCGGGACAGGGTAATCAGCCCCAGCATTTT	CASSSLPYPGQGNQPQHF
.	TRBV3-1/TRBV3-2	17	TRBJ1-4	once	TGTGCCAGCAGCCCCCGTTCGGGTCGTGGGTTGCGTGAAAAACTGTTTTTT	CASSPRSGRGLREKLFF
TRBD2	TRBV19	16	TRBJ2-2	.	TGTGCCAGCTTACCCATAGCGGGAGCGAACACCGGGGAGCTGTTTTTT	CASLPIAGANTGELFF
TRBD1	TRBV3-1/TRBV3-2	13	TRBJ2-5	.	TGTGCCAGCAGGGTAGGGGGCCTGGAGACCCAGTACTTC	CASRVGGLETQYF
TRBD1	TRBV5-4	16	TRBJ2-1	.	TGTGCCAGCAGCCAGGGTGGGACAGGGGTTCTCAATGAGCAGTTCTTC	CASSQGGTGVLNEQFF
TRBD1	TRBV19	14	TRBJ1-1	once	TGTGCCAGTAATGCCAGGGGGAGAAACACTGAAGCTTTCTTT	CASNARGRNTEAFF
TRBD1	TRBV19	14	TRBJ1-5	.	TGTGCCACTAAGGGACAGGATAGCAATCAGCCCCAGCATTTT	CATKGQDSNQPQHF
TRBD1	TRBV4-2	14	TRBJ1-5	.	TGTGCCAGCAGCCTTTCAGGGGGCGGACAGCCCCAGCATTTT	CASSLSGGGQPQHF
TRBD1	TRBV19	14	TRBJ1-1	once	TGTGCCAGTAGGGTGGACAGGGGGCGTACGGAAGCTTTCTTT	CASRVDRGRTEAFF
TRBD2	TRBV2	15	TRBJ2-5	.	TGTGCCAGCAGGGCTGGGACTAGCGCCCAAGAGACCCAGTACTTC	CASRAGTSAQETQYF
.	TRBV28	12	TRBJ2-1	.	TGTGCCAGCAGTTTACTCACTAGCGAGCAGTTCTTC	CASSLLTSEQFF
.	TRBV6-2/TRBV6-3	16	TRBJ2-2	.	TGTGCCAGCAGTCTTCTCGGAGGTTCGAACACCGGGGAGCTGTTTTTT	CASSLLGGSNTGELFF
TRBD2	TRBV7-9	17	TRBJ2-1	.	TGTGCCAGCAGCATAAGGATGCGGGAGGGCAAACTAAATGAGCAGTTCTTC	CASSIRMREGKLNEQFF
.	TRBV5-1	16	TRBJ2-1	few	TGCGCCAGCAGCGGCGGCCCTAGCCCCGATTTGAATGAGCAGTTCTTC	CASSGGPSPDLNEQFF
TRBD1	TRBV28	15	TRBJ1-1	.	TGTGCCAGCAGCGACCCGGGACAGGGGGCGACTGAAGCTTTCTTT	CASSDPGQGATEAFF
TRBD1	TRBV18	13	TRBJ1-2	.	TGTGCCAGCTCCCTTTCGACAGGGAGTGGCTACACCTTC	CASSLSTGSGYTF
TRBD2	TRBV30	16	TRBJ2-3	.	TGTGCCTGGAGTAGGGGACTAGCGGGGGGAGAGAATACGCAGTATTTT	CAWSRGLAGGENTQYF
TRBD1	TRBV30	23	TRBJ1-3	.	TGTGCCTGGAGTGCCGAATACGTCATGGGACAGGGAAGGTATTCTTACTCTGGAAACACCATATATTTT	CAWSAEYVMGQGRYSYSGNTIYF
TRBD2	TRBV19	16	TRBJ2-1	.	TGTGCCAGTAGTATAGGAACTAGCGGGAGGGCCCATGAGCAGTTCTTC	CASSIGTSGRAHEQFF
TRBD1	TRBV6-2/TRBV6-3	17	TRBJ1-5	once	TGTGCCAGCAGTCCCGGGACAGGGGTGGTTAGCAATCAGCCCCAGCATTTT	CASSPGTGVVSNQPQHF
TRBD1	TRBV4-2	17	TRBJ1-2	.	TGTGCCAGCAGCCAAGATTGGGACAGAATAACTAACTATGGCTACACCTTC	CASSQDWDRITNYGYTF
.	TRBV5-5	13	TRBJ1-4	.	TGTGCCAGCAGCCTCTACCTGGAGGGGAAACTGTTTTTT	CASSLYLEGKLFF
TRBD2	TRBV11-3	13	TRBJ2-2	.	TGTGCCAGCAGCTTGGGGGGGACCAGGGAGCTGTTTTTT	CASSLGGTRELFF
.	TRBV6-5	13	TRBJ2-7	.	TGTGCCAGCAGTTACTCACCAGCCTACGAGCAGTACTTC	CASSYSPAYEQYF
TRBD2	TRBV7-3	16	TRBJ2-3	.	TGTGCCAGCAGCTTGCTCGGGACTAGCGGCACAGATACGCAGTATTTT	CASSLLGTSGTDTQYF
.	TRBV19	16	TRBJ2-3	.	TGTGCCAGTAGGCCTGGATACAGGGTTAGCACAGATACGCAGTATTTT	CASRPGYRVSTDTQYF
TRBD2	TRBV2	15	TRBJ2-7	.	TGTGCCAGCACGCCGGGGGGTAGCAGAGCCTACGAGCAGTACTTC	CASTPGGSRAYEQYF
.	TRBV27	14	TRBJ1-3	.	TGTGCCAGCAGAGAACAGGGTTACGGAAACACCATATATTTT	CASREQGYGNTIYF
.	TRBV5-1	14	TRBJ1-5	.	TGCGCCAGCAGCTGGGGGCCGATTTATCAGCCCCAGCATTTT	CASSWGPIYQPQHF
.	TRBV5-6	16	TRBJ1-5	.	TGTGCCAGCAGCTCCCTCGCCAGGGGTAGGGGCCAGCCCCAGCATTTT	CASSSLARGRGQPQHF
TRBD1	TRBV4-3	17	TRBJ1-2	.	TGCGCCAGCAGCCAAGGTTTTTATGGACAGGGGGCTTTCGGCTACACCTTC	CASSQGFYGQGAFGYTF
.	TRBV6-5	15	TRBJ2-5	once	TGTGCCAGCAGTTACAGCCCGCGAAGTGAAGAGACCCAGTACTTC	CASSYSPRSEETQYF
TRBD1	TRBV4-3	16	TRBJ2-2	.	TGCGCCAGCAGTTTCCTGACAGGGGTGAACACCGGGGAGCTGTTTTTT	CASSFLTGVNTGELFF
TRBD2	TRBV4-1	17	TRBJ2-6	.	TGCGCCAGCAGCCAAGAGGGACTAGCGGATGGGGCCAACGTCCTGACTTTC	CASSQEGLADGANVLTF
.	TRBV7-6	15	TRBJ2-7	.	TGTGCCAGCAGCTTAGGGCAGGGTGGTGGCTACGAGCAGTACTTC	CASSLGQGGGYEQYF
.	TRBV7-3	15	TRBJ2-3	few	TGTGCCAGCAGCTTAATGGCACATACCACAGATACGCAGTATTTT	CASSLMAHTTDTQYF
.	TRBV5-6	11	TRBJ1-1	.	TGTGCCAGCAGCAGCGAGGGTGCAGCTTTCTTT	CASSSEGAAFF
TRBD2	TRBV5-6	16	TRBJ2-7	.	TGTGCCAGCAGCTTACTAGCGGGAGAGAAGTCCTACGAGCAGTACTTC	CASSLLAGEKSYEQYF
TRBD1	TRBV29-1	14	TRBJ2-7	.	TGCAGCCTCCGGACAGGGCCCAACTCCTACGAGCAGTACTTC	CSLRTGPNSYEQYF
.	TRBV12-3/TRBV12-4	12	TRBJ2-7	.	TGTGCCAGCAGTTCCCCCTCCCACGAGCAGTACTTC	CASSSPSHEQYF
.	TRBV19	14	TRBJ1-6	.	TGTGCCAGTAGTATCAAACTAGATAATTCACCCCTCCACTTT	CASSIKLDNSPLHF
.	TRBV5-8	15	TRBJ2-7	.	TGTGCCAGCAGCTCAAAGGGGAGGCCCGTGGACGAGCAGTACTTC	CASSSKGRPVDEQYF
TRBD2	TRBV4-1	16	TRBJ2-3	.	TGCGCCAGCAGCCCTCGACTAGCGGGAGGGACAGATACGCAGTATTTT	CASSPRLAGGTDTQYF
.	TRBV2	15	TRBJ2-7	.	TGTGCCAGCAGATTAGCGCGTCTCAGCTCCTACGAGCAGTACTTC	CASRLARLSSYEQYF
TRBD2	TRBV7-2	14	TRBJ2-7	few	TGTGCCAGCAGCTTGCGGCGGGAGGGCTACGAGCAGTACTTC	CASSLRREGYEQYF
.	TRBV18	13	TRBJ2-5	.	TGTGCCAGCTCACTGCGAACCCAAGAGACCCAGTACTTC	CASSLRTQETQYF
.	TRBV28	16	TRBJ1-2	.	TGCTCCACGGCTTATACCCCAGGCGGGGGAAATTATGGCTACACCTTC	CSTAYTPGGGNYGYTF
.	TRBV6-1	17	TRBJ1-5	.	TGTGCCAGCAGTGAAGCGAGACGAGGAGATAGCAATCAGCCCCAGCATTTT	CASSEARRGDSNQPQHF
.	TRBV28	15	TRBJ2-7	.	TGTGCCAGCATGGGGTCACGGAAACAGGACTACGAGCAGTACTTC	CASMGSRKQDYEQYF
TRBD1	TRBV14	16	TRBJ2-7	.	TGTGCCAGCAGCCCCATTAGGGGACAGGGGACCTACGAGCAGTACTTC	CASSPIRGQGTYEQYF
TRBD2	TRBV4-3	14	TRBJ2-7	.	TGCGCCAGCAGCCAAGTCGCGGGAGATAGCGAGCAGTACTTC	CASSQVAGDSEQYF
.	TRBV10-3	15	TRBJ1-4	.	TGTGCCATCAGTGAGTCGGGCTCCATTGGTGAAAAACTGTTTTTT	CAISESGSIGEKLFF
TRBD1	TRBV28	15	TRBJ2-3	.	TGTGCCAGCAGTTTATTGGGGGACAGGGTTGATACGCAGTATTTT	CASSLLGDRVDTQYF
TRBD2	TRBV29-1	14	TRBJ2-3	.	TGCAGCGTACCCCCGGGGGGGGCCACAGATACGCAGTATTTT	CSVPPGGATDTQYF
TRBD1	TRBV5-4	16	TRBJ2-2	.	TGTGCCAGCAGCCCTGGACAGGGGAGGAACACCGGGGAGCTGTTTTTT	CASSPGQGRNTGELFF
TRBD2	TRBV10-3	14	TRBJ2-7	.	TGTGCCATCAGTGAAGGAGCGGGGGTCTACGAGCAGTACTTC	CAISEGAGVYEQYF
TRBD2	TRBV19	14	TRBJ2-3	.	TGTGCCAGTAGAACCCTAGCGGGAGAAGATACGCAGTATTTT	CASRTLAGEDTQYF